Listed below are T cell receptor beta chains from one sample, sequenced in a study of ipilimumab plus nivolumab after autologous stem cell transplantation. The assay was immunoSEQ multiplex PCR, and TCRdb's table has in-frame clones only and misses some. The sample shows 43,000 or so clones, around nine tenths of them seen only once. Material: PBMCs, obtained in a trial of ipilimumab plus nivolumab as post-transplant consolidation. These receptors originate from a male donor with multiple myeloma. CDR3s include the opening cysteine and the closing phenylalanine or tryptophan. Fields, in order: J gene, V gene, clone size, D gene, CDR3 protein. The D gene is left open where the match is weak. Expanded clones get a size class; other rows say once, few or many, or leave the size out.

J: TRBJ1-1
V: TRBV10-3
size: -
D: TRBD1
CDR3: CAIKGATEAFF

J: TRBJ1-5
V: TRBV11-2
size: -
D: -
CDR3: CASSPTGISPQHF

J: TRBJ2-7
V: TRBV27
size: -
D: -
CDR3: CASSLGGLGTSYEQYF

J: TRBJ1-1
V: TRBV18
size: -
D: -
CDR3: CASSRGTENTEAFF

J: TRBJ2-3
V: TRBV7-2
size: -
D: -
CDR3: CASSFVETDTQYF

J: TRBJ1-2
V: TRBV28
size: once
D: TRBD1
CDR3: CASTTGDRVYGYTF

J: TRBJ1-1
V: TRBV7-2
size: once
D: -
CDR3: CASSLGGAGNTEAFF

J: TRBJ1-5
V: TRBV6-1
size: -
D: -
CDR3: CASSEREGWGENQPQHF

J: TRBJ1-1
V: TRBV5-1
size: once
D: TRBD1
CDR3: CASSSGQVFTEAFF

J: TRBJ1-2
V: TRBV4-2
size: -
D: TRBD1
CDR3: CASSQMGTGQNYGYTF

J: TRBJ1-6
V: TRBV27
size: -
D: -
CDR3: CASSPGRPKVGSLHF

J: TRBJ2-3
V: TRBV2
size: -
D: TRBD2
CDR3: CASSPGLAGGDTQYF

J: TRBJ2-7
V: TRBV7-9
size: -
D: -
CDR3: CASSQNDYEQYF

J: TRBJ1-1
V: TRBV10-2
size: few
D: -
CDR3: CASSRRVTEAFF

J: TRBJ1-6
V: TRBV11-3
size: -
D: TRBD1
CDR3: CASSSGGDSPLHF

J: TRBJ1-1
V: TRBV5-1
size: -
D: -
CDR3: CASSLPTVAGGEAFF

J: TRBJ2-7
V: TRBV11-2
size: -
D: -
CDR3: CASSLDRGQAYEQYF

J: TRBJ1-1
V: TRBV5-4
size: -
D: -
CDR3: CAILLPGGAPTEAFF

J: TRBJ2-3
V: TRBV5-4
size: few
D: TRBD2
CDR3: CASSHGTSGTKDTQYF

J: TRBJ1-2
V: TRBV27
size: -
D: TRBD1
CDR3: CASRMWDRVGYGYTF

J: TRBJ2-2
V: TRBV5-1
size: -
D: -
CDR3: CASSLGGTRLMNTGELFF

J: TRBJ2-3
V: TRBV18
size: -
D: -
CDR3: CASSPSGNADTQYF

J: TRBJ1-5
V: TRBV4-3
size: once
D: TRBD1
CDR3: CASSQDGQGGQPQHF

J: TRBJ1-2
V: TRBV30
size: -
D: -
CDR3: CAWIGKREDGYTF

J: TRBJ2-1
V: TRBV5-1
size: -
D: TRBD1
CDR3: CASSNRTGRNEQFF

J: TRBJ1-4
V: TRBV15
size: -
D: -
CDR3: CATSRDQTTNEKLFF

J: TRBJ2-1
V: TRBV5-1
size: -
D: TRBD1
CDR3: CASSFGQEFNEQFF

J: TRBJ1-3
V: TRBV5-5
size: -
D: -
CDR3: CASSLVDYRAGNTIYF

J: TRBJ1-1
V: TRBV7-9
size: few
D: TRBD1
CDR3: CASSVTGGLNTEAFF

J: TRBJ2-1
V: TRBV2
size: -
D: TRBD2
CDR3: CASRGLAGTYNEQFF

J: TRBJ2-5
V: TRBV11-2
size: -
D: TRBD2
CDR3: CASSFTRGLAGKTQYF

J: TRBJ1-4
V: TRBV29-1
size: -
D: -
CDR3: CSVVQGNEKLFF

J: TRBJ1-1
V: TRBV6-5
size: -
D: -
CDR3: CASSYSWGVRAEAFF

J: TRBJ1-2
V: TRBV4-3
size: -
D: -
CDR3: CASSQDVPRGASNYGYTF

J: TRBJ2-7
V: TRBV4-1
size: -
D: TRBD1
CDR3: CASSLGTGGVGYEQYF

J: TRBJ2-5
V: TRBV7-7
size: -
D: -
CDR3: CASSRVGRQETQYF

J: TRBJ1-2
V: TRBV7-8
size: -
D: TRBD1
CDR3: CASSLQGGFYGYTF

J: TRBJ2-7
V: TRBV27
size: -
D: -
CDR3: CASSLGDEQYF

J: TRBJ1-3
V: TRBV7-9
size: once
D: -
CDR3: CASRRGSGNTIYF

J: TRBJ2-5
V: TRBV9
size: -
D: -
CDR3: CASSVLGGVETQYF

J: TRBJ1-2
V: TRBV5-4
size: -
D: -
CDR3: CASSLVAGGYGYTF